What follows is one TCR beta chain and its context. Its target is not known. This sample stems from a study of cytomegalovirus exposure and HLA in healthy donors. Looking at the study overall: Genotyping of some 390 donors showed that 80% to 85% belonged to the Caucasian-associated ancestry cluster.

The primer mix had 60 Vbeta and 13 Jbeta primers. The data were produced by immunoSEQ multiplex PCR, yet TCRdb's version contains in-frame clones alone and is incomplete. The sample lists 180,000 or so clones; about 69% were seen once. This CDR3 spans 14 amino acids. The germline CDR1 and CDR2 sequences are LGHNA and YNFKEQ. V dropped 5 bases and J dropped 8; count of bases not matched to a gene: 5. Notes on the study in general: The authors later found HLA-associated TCR beta chains more clonally expanded than equally common others. Later on, a genetic analysis was performed. It linked a missense variant in DCLRE1C with V- and J-gene trimming of TCR beta.

The chain carries TRBV4-2 and TRBJ2-1, with 11 bases that match TRBD2. The TCR comes from a human donor in good health. Sequencing was done on a sample of PBMCs. Written as DNA, the CDR3 is TGTGCCAGCAGCAAACTAGCGGGGGATGATGAGCAGTTCTTC. This codes for CASSKLAGDDEQFF.